This T cell receptor beta chain emerged from a study of blood T cell repertoires in COVID-19. The overall study: Donors in the United States, Italy and Spain gave samples during acute or convalescent COVID-19. PBMCs, B-cell-depleted T cells, or T cells provided the cDNA or gDNA that made up the material.

The CDR3 contains 15 residues. V dropped 3 bases and J dropped 5; count of bases not matched to a gene: 5. CDR1 SGHTA and CDR2 FQGNSA come from the germline V gene. Original methodology: Amplification with reference gene primers provided the estimates of nucleated cell counts. Sequencing was performed with immunoSEQ multiplex PCR; in TCRdb, only in-frame clones are kept and a portion is missing. The V and J calls and clone size come from that table; D and trimming were worked out from the DNA. Here the sample spans about 200,000 clones, approximately 85% being singletons. V and J are TRBV7-2 and TRBJ2-1; 9 positions match TRBD2. The TCR originated in a woman between 65 and 79 years old with active or convalescent COVID-19. Sequencing was carried out using peripheral blood. In nucleotides, the CDR3 is TGTGCCAGCAGCTTGGGGACTAGCAGGGACAATGAGCAGTTCTTC. This gives the protein CASSLGTSRDNEQFF.